Listed below are T cell receptor beta chains from one sample, sequenced in a study of shared clonotypes between healthy human individuals. Generated by immunoSEQ multiplex PCR, the TCRdb table keeps only in-frame clones and is missing some. The table has fewer than 2.5 million clones, over 85% seen once; the top ten hold 0.35% to 0.45%. Source material: naive CD4+ T cells from PBMCs. Source of these receptors: a man younger than 30 in good health. Some clones in this sample may be carry-over from other donors' samples. Each CDR3 is given with its conserved first and last residue. The D gene is left open where the match is weak. Size tells how often a clone was seen (once, few, many) or the class of an expanded clone, and some rows leave it out.

TRBJ1-4 | TRBV5-6 | NA | NA | CASSWKDSLNEKLFF | TGTGCCAGCAGTTGGAAAGACAGCCTTAATGAAAAACTGTTTTTT
TRBJ2-2 | TRBV18 | NA | NA | CASSGTVHTGELFF | TGTGCCAGCTCTGGAACAGTCCACACCGGGGAGCTGTTTTTT
TRBJ1-5 | TRBV5-8 | NA | NA | CASSLAVRVLGNQPQHF | TGTGCCAGCAGCTTGGCGGTCAGGGTTTTGGGCAATCAGCCCCAGCATTTT
TRBJ2-1 | TRBV7-2 | NA | TRBD2 | CASSYTSGMNEQFF | TGTGCCAGCAGCTATACTAGCGGGATGAATGAGCAGTTCTTC
TRBJ1-1 | TRBV5-4 | NA | TRBD1 | CASSLVTGGEAFF | TGTGCCAGCAGCTTGGTGACAGGGGGTGAAGCTTTCTTT
TRBJ2-7 | TRBV7-9 | NA | TRBD2 | CASSLALGLALSYEQYF | TGTGCCAGCAGCTTAGCGCTGGGACTAGCCCTCTCCTACGAGCAGTACTTC
TRBJ2-2 | TRBV6-5 | NA | NA | CASGGSTGELFF | TGTGCCAGCGGGGGGTCGACCGGGGAGCTGTTTTTT
TRBJ2-5 | TRBV5-8 | NA | NA | CASSLEGGQETQYF | TGTGCCAGCAGCTTGGAGGGAGGACAAGAGACCCAGTACTTC
TRBJ1-1 | TRBV20-1 | NA | NA | CSAYGTEAFF | TGCAGTGCTTACGGGACTGAAGCTTTCTTT
TRBJ2-5 | TRBV18 | NA | NA | CASSPPYMEGETQYF | TGTGCCAGCTCACCACCATACATGGAGGGAGAGACCCAGTACTTC
TRBJ2-3 | TRBV6-1 | NA | TRBD2 | CASSPLAGSTDTQYF | TGTGCCAGCAGCCCACTAGCGGGGAGCACAGATACGCAGTATTTT
TRBJ1-2 | TRBV10-3 | once | NA | CAISEGRTFYGYTF | TGTGCCATCAGTGAGGGACGGACTTTTTATGGCTACACCTTC
TRBJ1-1 | TRBV29-1 | once | NA | CSVEASGAGTEAFF | TGCAGCGTTGAAGCCTCAGGGGCGGGGACTGAAGCTTTCTTT
TRBJ2-6 | TRBV6-4 | NA | NA | CASNHRFQISRANVLTF | TGTGCCAGCAACCACAGGTTCCAGATCTCTCGGGCCAACGTCCTGACTTTC
TRBJ2-3 | TRBV4-3 | NA | NA | CASSQDLRSDTQYF | TGCGCCAGCAGCCAAGATCTAAGGTCAGATACGCAGTATTTT
TRBJ2-3 | TRBV30 | NA | NA | CAWNRASTDTQYF | TGTGCCTGGAACAGGGCGTCAACAGATACGCAGTATTTT
TRBJ2-5 | TRBV5-6 | few | TRBD1 | CASRTGGGETQYF | TGTGCCAGCAGGACAGGGGGCGGGGAGACCCAGTACTTC
TRBJ1-1 | TRBV10-3 | NA | TRBD1 | CAIWERTGMNTEAFF | TGTGCCATCTGGGAACGGACAGGGATGAACACTGAAGCTTTCTTT
TRBJ1-4 | TRBV5-4 | NA | TRBD1 | CASSSPGTGGEKLFF | TGTGCCAGCAGCTCCCCCGGGACAGGGGGTGAAAAACTGTTTTTT
TRBJ2-4 | TRBV18 | NA | NA | CASSPDSPTGVQYF | TGTGCCAGCTCACCAGACAGCCCCACGGGGGTTCAGTACTTC
TRBJ1-4 | TRBV7-9 | once | NA | CASSKKELDEKLFF | TGTGCCAGCAGCAAAAAAGAGTTGGATGAAAAACTGTTTTTT
TRBJ1-5 | TRBV19 | NA | TRBD1 | CASIVSGQGNQPQHF | TGTGCCAGTATCGTCTCTGGACAGGGAAATCAGCCCCAGCATTTT
TRBJ2-1 | TRBV2 | NA | NA | CASRDDKYNEQFF | TGTGCCAGCAGGGACGACAAGTACAATGAGCAGTTCTTC
TRBJ2-2 | TRBV11-3 | NA | TRBD2 | CASRKKTSGRAFPGELFF | TGTGCCAGCAGGAAGAAGACTAGCGGGAGGGCATTCCCCGGGGAGCTGTTTTTT
TRBJ1-3 | TRBV5-1 | NA | TRBD1 | CASSARDRGSNTIYF | TGCGCCAGCAGCGCGAGGGACAGGGGGTCAAACACCATATATTTT
TRBJ1-3 | TRBV28 | NA | NA | CASSLDSGNTIYF | TGTGCCAGCAGTTTAGACAGCGGAAACACCATATATTTT
TRBJ2-1 | TRBV6-5 | NA | NA | CASSYNVDLSYNEQFF | TGTGCCAGCAGTTACAACGTAGATCTTTCCTACAATGAGCAGTTCTTC
TRBJ1-1 | TRBV2 | NA | NA | CASSPDPSRNTEAFF | TGTGCCAGCAGTCCTGACCCTTCACGTAACACTGAAGCTTTCTTT
TRBJ1-1 | TRBV18 | NA | TRBD1 | CASSRGTGMNTEAFF | TGTGCCAGCTCCAGGGGGACGGGGATGAACACTGAAGCTTTCTTT
TRBJ1-4 | TRBV13 | once | NA | CASSFRDDEKLFF | TGTGCCAGCAGCTTCAGGGACGATGAAAAACTGTTTTTT
TRBJ1-2 | TRBV29-1 | NA | NA | CSVEVSLGYTF | TGCAGCGTTGAAGTATCCCTTGGCTACACCTTC
TRBJ2-5 | TRBV29-1 | NA | NA | CSVDNGGLGETQYF | TGCAGCGTTGACAATGGGGGGCTTGGGGAGACCCAGTACTTC
TRBJ2-5 | TRBV11-2 | NA | NA | CASSRRPSEATQYF | TGTGCCAGCAGCCGTAGGCCTAGCGAAGCGACCCAGTACTTC
TRBJ2-1 | TRBV11-3 | NA | TRBD2 | CASSLNWLAGYNEQFF | TGTGCCAGCAGCTTAAACTGGCTAGCGGGATACAATGAGCAGTTCTTC
TRBJ2-7 | TRBV18 | NA | TRBD1 | CASSQGTGGTYEQYF | TGTGCCAGCTCCCAAGGGACAGGGGGTACGTACGAGCAGTACTTC
TRBJ1-4 | TRBV4-1 | once | NA | CASSQDGGAGEKLFF | TGCGCCAGCAGCCAAGATGGGGGAGCCGGTGAAAAACTGTTTTTT
TRBJ2-7 | TRBV19 | NA | TRBD2 | CASAGGSLGSYEQYF | TGTGCCTCAGCGGGCGGGAGTCTTGGCTCCTACGAGCAGTACTTC
TRBJ2-2 | TRBV18 | once | NA | CASSPRYRNTGELFF | TGTGCCAGCTCACCCAGGTACAGGAACACCGGGGAGCTGTTTTTT
TRBJ1-1 | TRBV19 | NA | NA | CASSIEWVEGTEAFF | TGTGCCAGTAGTATCGAATGGGTGGAAGGCACTGAAGCTTTCTTT
TRBJ1-4 | TRBV15 | NA | NA | CATSRGGETNEKLFF | TGTGCCACCAGCAGAGGGGGCGAAACTAATGAAAAACTGTTTTTT
TRBJ2-3 | TRBV9 | NA | NA | CASSVVEDTQYF | TGTGCCAGCAGCGTAGTGGAAGATACGCAGTATTTT
TRBJ1-4 | TRBV4-1 | NA | NA | CASSQDFGHVGEKLFF | TGCGCCAGCAGCCAAGATTTCGGTCACGTGGGTGAAAAACTGTTTTTT
TRBJ1-5 | TRBV19 | NA | TRBD1 | CASSRSTGGNQPQHF | TGTGCCAGTAGTCGATCGACAGGGGGCAATCAGCCCCAGCATTTT
TRBJ2-1 | TRBV5-4 | NA | TRBD2 | CASSFLAGGLGNEQFF | TGTGCCAGCAGCTTTTTAGCGGGAGGGCTGGGCAATGAGCAGTTCTTC
TRBJ1-5 | TRBV4-1 | NA | NA | CASSPGTNGQPQHF | TGCGCCAGCAGCCCCGGGACAAATGGTCAGCCCCAGCATTTT
TRBJ2-3 | TRBV30 | NA | TRBD1 | CAWRGTVQTDTQYF | TGTGCCTGGAGGGGGACAGTCCAGACAGATACGCAGTATTTT
TRBJ2-5 | TRBV4-2 | NA | TRBD2 | CASSQDYRGRAQTQYF | TGTGCCAGCAGCCAAGATTACCGCGGGAGGGCCCAGACCCAGTACTTC
TRBJ1-1 | TRBV20-1 | few | NA | CSARGLGGTFF | TGCAGTGCTAGAGGGCTAGGGGGAACTTTCTTT
TRBJ2-5 | TRBV7-2 | NA | NA | CASSLERQETQYF | TGTGCCAGCAGCTTAGAACGGCAAGAGACCCAGTACTTC
TRBJ1-1 | TRBV5-6 | NA | NA | CASSLNRNTEAFF | TGTGCCAGCAGCCTAAACAGGAACACTGAAGCTTTCTTT
TRBJ2-7 | TRBV11-3 | NA | NA | CASSLEGGRYEQYF | TGTGCCAGCAGCTTAGAAGGGGGAAGGTACGAGCAGTACTTC
TRBJ1-2 | TRBV7-2 | NA | NA | CASSVEVYGYTF | TGTGCCAGCAGCGTGGAGGTCTATGGCTACACCTTC
TRBJ1-1 | TRBV28 | NA | NA | CASSPGGNTEAFF | TGTGCCAGCAGCCCGGGGGGGAACACTGAAGCTTTCTTT
TRBJ2-3 | TRBV28 | NA | TRBD2 | CASSLGSGRGADTQYF | TGTGCCAGCAGTTTGGGTAGCGGGAGGGGGGCAGATACGCAGTATTTT
TRBJ2-7 | TRBV9 | once | TRBD2 | CASSLTSGLSYEQYF | TGTGCCAGCAGCTTGACTAGCGGGCTCTCCTACGAGCAGTACTTC
TRBJ2-3 | TRBV27 | once | NA | CATRDLIGLSSTDTQYF | TGTGCCACCAGGGACCTGATTGGGCTTTCTAGCACAGATACGCAGTATTTT
TRBJ2-2 | TRBV28 | NA | NA | CASRGIVTGNTGELFF | TGTGCCAGCAGGGGCATCGTGACAGGGAACACCGGGGAGCTGTTTTTT
TRBJ2-7 | TRBV9 | NA | TRBD1 | CASSGWDRGYEQYF | TGTGCCAGCAGCGGATGGGACAGGGGCTACGAGCAGTACTTC